This TCR beta chain was found in a study of response to subunit inactivated influenza vaccine. Study-wide results and caveats: After each seasonal influenza vaccination, few new T cells are recruited, the authors suggested.

CDR1 LGHNA and CDR2 YSLEER come from the germline V gene. This CDR3 has 16 amino acids. V dropped 0 bases and J dropped 2; count of bases not matched to a gene: 4. TCRdb itself ran the RT-PCR reads through MiXCR, one entry per CDR3 protein. The table records 550,000 to 650,000 distinct CDR3 sequences, over 9.5% of them present only once. As regards this clonotype: Its antigen is unidentified.

Sequencing was performed on PBMCs from blood, taken on the day of vaccination. The V and J genes are TRBV4-3 and TRBJ2-1, with TRBD1 identical over 7 bases. This clonotype was obtained from a man aged 50-59 years who received an inactivated influenza vaccine. This chain's CDR3 is CASSQDGQATYNEQFF. CDR3 in DNA: TGCGCCAGCAGCCAAGATGGACAGGCCACCTACAATGAGCAGTTCTTC.